This TCR beta chain was observed in a study of Graves' ophthalmopathy and Graves' hyperthyroidism. This clonotype occurred many times. CDR3 length: 15 amino acids. Germline CDR1 and CDR2: MNHEY and SMNVEV (reference sequence). Trimming cost V 1 base and J 6 bases, with 14 bases left between them. RNA transcripts provided the template for amplifying TCR beta CDR3 regions. First-round RT-PCR relied on HTBI primers, and a second-round multiplex PCR came next. TCRdb called the multiplex PCR reads again in MiXCR, with one record for every CDR3 protein. The profile shows tens of thousands of distinct CDR3 sequences, approximately 50% of them singletons. Hyperthyroidism patients, aged 18 to 65, were newly diagnosed, under 2 months' duration.

V and J are TRBV27 and TRBJ2-3; D gene ambiguous. The receptor was isolated from an adult woman with stable Graves' hyperthyroidism. Input material: peripheral blood. CDR3 amino acids: CASSLYGSGRDTQYF. CDR3 DNA sequence: TGTGCCAGCAGTTTATATGGGTCGGGTAGGGATACGCAGTATTTT.